One and the same sample provided the 26 T cell receptor beta chains below, sequenced in a study of blood T cell repertoires in COVID-19. The method was immunoSEQ multiplex PCR; TCRdb's version includes in-frame clones alone and lacks a portion of them. The repertoire includes approximately 45,000 clones, over 80% of them detected once, and 1% to 1.5% sits in the top ten. The source material was peripheral blood. These receptors were taken from a woman aged 40-49 years with acute or convalescent COVID-19.

This clone was seen a few times. The chain combines TRBV27 with TRBJ2-2; D may be TRBD1 (5 bases). V gave up 6 bases and J gave up 0 bases, with 14 bases separating them. The germline V gene has CDR1 MNHEY and CDR2 SMNVEV (reference sequence). This CDR3 comprises 16 residues. The CDR3 DNA follows: TGTGCCAGCAGGACCAGAGACAGATCGAACACCGGGGAGCTGTTTTTT. This sequence encodes CASRTRDRSNTGELFF.

V and J are TRBV4-2 and TRBJ1-1; D is uncertain. The germline V gene has CDR1 LGHNA and CDR2 YNFKEQ. Trimming shortened V by 6 bases and J by 0 bases, and 8 bases separated the two germline ends. The CDR3 loop spans 13 amino acids. The CDR3 nucleotides read TGTGCCAGCAGGATAGCCGTGAACACTGAAGCTTTCTTT. Translated: CASRIAVNTEAFF.

Written as DNA, the CDR3 is TGTGCCACCAGCAGAGATCCGAGGAGCTCCTACGAGCAGTACTTC. It specifies CATSRDPRSSYEQYF. V gene TRBV15 combines with J gene TRBJ2-7, with unresolved D. V lost 0 bases and J 0 bases, leaving 9 bases between the germline ends. Germline V lookup: CDR1 LNHNV, CDR2 YYDKDF (reference sequence). The CDR3 sequence is 15 residues long.

J is TRBJ2-7 and V is TRBV6-2 or TRBV6-3; 8 bases match TRBD2. Trimming took 6 bases from V and 0 from J; bases not matched to a gene: 7. CDR1 is MNHEY and CDR2 is SVGEGT in the germline V gene. The CDR3 runs to 15 residues. The chain's CDR3 is CASSPAGAPSYEQYF. The CDR3 region has the DNA TGTGCCAGCAGCCCAGCGGGGGCCCCCTCCTACGAGCAGTACTTC.

The count of this clone is one. CDR3 sequence (DNA): TGTGCCAGCAGTTTCAGGACTAGCGGGAGTAACGAGCAGTACTTC. Protein sequence: CASSFRTSGSNEQYF. The chain couples TRBV27 to TRBJ2-7, with 13 bases fitting TRBD2. Per germline, CDR1 MNHEY and CDR2 SMNVEV (reference sequence). V shed 3 bases, J shed 5 bases, and the junction held 4 bases outside the gene matches. The CDR3 is made up of 15 amino acids.

This clone was seen only once. This chain links TRBV7-9 with TRBJ1-5; D is possibly TRBD1 (5 bases). V lost 1 base, J lost 3 bases, and 10 bases lay in between. This CDR3 region has 15 residues. The germline V gene encodes CDR1 SEHNR and CDR2 FQNEAQ (reference sequence). The CDR3 here is CASSLGFRDNQPQHF. The CDR3 DNA sequence: TGTGCCAGCAGCTTAGGCTTCAGGGACAATCAGCCCCAGCATTTT.

This chain links TRBV9 with TRBJ2-5; 8 positions agree with TRBD1. This CDR3 region has 16 residues. CDR1 and CDR2 from the germline V gene are SGDLS and YYNGEE. J lost 5 bases, V lost 0 bases, and 9 bases had no gene match. The CDR3, as DNA: TGTGCCAGCAGCGTAGCTGGCATGACAGGGGTTGAGACCCAGTACTTC. Residues: CASSVAGMTGVETQYF.

The CDR3 here is CASSQGQGNNEQFF. CDR3 nucleotides: TGCGCCAGCAGTCAGGGACAGGGGAACAATGAGCAGTTCTTC. The chain recombines TRBV5-1 with TRBJ2-1; 10 nucleotides align to TRBD1. Per germline, CDR1 SGHRS and CDR2 YFSETQ. This CDR3 comprises 14 residues. V was pared by 5 bases and J by 5 bases, with 4 bases of the junction left unmatched.

The rearrangement links TRBV5-8 to TRBJ2-4, with 8 positions matching TRBD1. J was trimmed by 10 bases and V by 3 bases; bases with no gene match: 12. This CDR3 is 15 amino acids long. CDR1 is SGHTS, CDR2 YDEGEE, per germline. DNA for the CDR3: TGTGCCAGCAGCTATAACTCCGGACAGGGTTGGATTCAGTACTTC. This gives the protein CASSYNSGQGWIQYF.

This clone came up once. The chain couples TRBV5-5 to TRBJ2-2; 12 bases match TRBD1. V lost 3 bases and J lost 8; bases outside the gene matches: 17. This CDR3 region has 19 residues. Germline V gene lookup returns CDR1 SGHKS and CDR2 YYEKEE (reference sequence). CDR3 region: CASSSGQGAWRDGSGELFF. The DNA of the CDR3 is TGTGCCAGCAGCTCGGGACAGGGGGCTTGGAGAGACGGAAGTGGGGAGCTGTTTTTT.

The CDR3 DNA follows: TGTGCCAGCAGCACCCGAGGTACCGGAGGAAACACCATATATTTT. This encodes CASSTRGTGGNTIYF. The chain carries TRBV3-1 (or the pseudogene TRBV3-2) and TRBJ1-3; D is unresolved. The CDR3 sequence is 15 residues long. Germline CDR1 and CDR2: LGHDT and YNNKEL (reference sequence). The V gene lost 5 bases and the J gene lost 4 bases, with 15 bases spanning the gap.

The V call is TRBV28, the J call TRBJ2-5; 9 positions agree with TRBD2. Trimming removed 3 bases from V and 3 bases from J; junction bases left unmatched: 8. This CDR3 comprises 16 residues. Germline V gene data show CDR1 as MDHEN and CDR2 as SYDVKM. CDR3 sequence: CASSFFVSGGEETQYF. In DNA, the CDR3 is TGTGCCAGCAGTTTTTTCGTTAGCGGGGGAGAAGAGACCCAGTACTTC.

The chain employs TRBV2 and TRBJ2-7; tentatively, D is TRBD2 (6 bases). The length of the CDR3 is 15 residues. CDR1 is SNHLY and CDR2 is FYNNEI in the germline V gene. Deletions cut 2 bases from V and 6 bases from J, with 17 bases between. CDR3 coding DNA: TGTGCCAGCAGTGAAACCGGGGGTGGAAGCGGCGAGCAGTACTTC. This encodes CASSETGGGSGEQYF.

This clone has just one count. V is TRBV5-1 and J is TRBJ1-1; possibly TRBD1 for D (5 bases). The germline CDR1 and CDR2 sequences are SGHRS and YFSETQ. V was shortened by 8 bases and J by 6 bases, with 20 bases between the two germline ends. This CDR3 has 14 amino acids. The CDR3 here is CASTDVGGIAEAFF. The DNA of the CDR3 is TGCGCCAGTACCGATGTGGGGGGAATCGCTGAAGCTTTCTTT.

The chain couples TRBV18 to TRBJ2-7, with D possibly matching TRBD2 (6 bases). Per germline, CDR1 KGHSH and CDR2 LQKENI. V was trimmed by 3 bases and J by 7 bases, leaving 19 bases between them. CDR3 length equals 15 residues. The CDR3 region has the DNA TGTGCCAGCTCACCCCAGCCTGTCAGGGCGGGGGAGCAGTACTTC. Its protein is CASSPQPVRAGEQYF.

The chain uses TRBV12-2 and TRBJ2-5; TRBD2 is the table's D call, not checked against the DNA. TRBV12-2 is described as a pseudogene. This CDR3 comprises 18 residues. The CDR3 sequence is CASRLGWTSGPPQETQYF. The CDR3 DNA reads as TGTGCAAGTCGCTTAGGGTGGACTAGCGGGCCTCCCCAAGAGACCCAGTACTTC.

The V and J genes are TRBV25-1 and TRBJ2-1; D possibly corresponds to TRBD1 (6 bases). Between the trimmed V and J ends, which lost 7 bases and 0 bases, there was a span of 13 bases. Germline V CDR1 and CDR2: MGHDK, SYGVNS. The CDR3 has 15 residues. The CDR3 DNA is TGTGCCAGCAAGGACAGTCGTAGCTCCTACAATGAGCAGTTCTTC. Protein product: CASKDSRSSYNEQFF.

The rearrangement links TRBV28 to TRBJ2-3; TRBD1 matches 9 bases. With 5 bases clipped from V and 4 bases from J, the junction kept 7 bases outside the gene matches. Germline V gene lookup returns CDR1 MDHEN and CDR2 SYDVKM. The CDR3 consists of 15 residues. CDR3 in DNA: TGTGCCAGCAGTATTCCGGGACAGGGAGCAGATACGCAGTATTTT. Its protein is CASSIPGQGADTQYF.

This clone was found once. This chain links TRBV11-1 with TRBJ2-4, with 12 bases aligning to TRBD1. With V trimmed by 5 bases and J by 6 bases, 8 bases remained unmatched. The CDR3 has 16 amino acids. The germline V gene has CDR1 SGHAT and CDR2 FQDESV (reference sequence). CDR3 region: CASSQYSGQGANIQYF. The CDR3 nucleotides are TGTGCCAGCAGCCAATACTCGGGACAGGGGGCAAACATTCAGTACTTC.

This chain joins TRBV5-6 and TRBJ2-7; D is perhaps TRBD2 (6 bases). This CDR3 comprises 14 residues. Germline loops: CDR1 SGHDT, CDR2 YYEEEE. Between the trimmed V and J ends, which lost 5 bases and 2 bases, there was a span of 14 bases. CDR3 in DNA: TGTGCCAGCAGGGGGCATGGGGGGACCTACGAGCAGTACTTC. It specifies CASRGHGGTYEQYF.

The chain recombines TRBV9 with TRBJ1-3; unclear D gene. The CDR3 contains 15 residues. Germline assignment: CDR1 SGDLS and CDR2 YYNGEE. V gave up 3 bases and J gave up 0 bases, with 10 bases separating them. The CDR3 bases are TGTGCCAGCAGCGCGGGCGGGGACTCTGGAAACACCATATATTTT. Residues: CASSAGGDSGNTIYF.

The chain has TRBV7-3 and TRBJ1-2; the match to TRBD1 covers 8 bases. The CDR3 spans 15 residues. V gave up 5 bases and J gave up 4 bases; unmatched junction bases: 9. Germline CDR1 is SGHTA and CDR2 is FQGTGA. The CDR3 sequence is CASSHSGQGTYGYTF. DNA for the CDR3: TGTGCCAGCAGCCACTCCGGACAGGGCACCTATGGCTACACCTTC.

There are a few counts of this clone. The V call is TRBV4-2, the J call TRBJ1-5; TRBD1 might be the D (5 bases). The germline V gene encodes CDR1 LGHNA and CDR2 YNFKEQ. The CDR3 covers 18 residues. V was shortened by 0 bases and J by 0 bases, with 15 bases between the two germline ends. CDR3 protein: CASSQDHSGSASNQPQHF. DNA of the CDR3: TGTGCCAGCAGCCAAGATCATTCAGGGTCCGCTAGCAATCAGCCCCAGCATTTT.

The chain uses TRBV7-2 and TRBJ2-1, with TRBD2 identical over 9 bases. After removal of 4 bases from V and 4 bases from J, the junction contained 8 bases not matched to a gene. This CDR3 region has 16 residues. CDR1 and CDR2 from the germline V gene are SGHTA and FQGNSA. CDR3 coding DNA: TGTGCCAGCAGCTCAGAAGCGGGGGGAGGATACAATGAGCAGTTCTTC. Its translation: CASSSEAGGGYNEQFF. Full variable domain (missing parts from reference TRBV7-2 and TRBJ2-1): GAGVSQSPSNKVTEKGKDVELRCDPISGHTALYWYRQSLGQGLEFLIYFQGNSAPDKSGLPSDRFSAERTGGSVSTLTIQRTQQEDSAVYLCASSSEAGGGYNEQFFGPGTRLTVL.

The CDR3 sequence: CASRVFGVGRTEAFF. CDR3 bases: TGTGCCAGCAGAGTCTTCGGGGTCGGGCGAACTGAAGCTTTCTTT. The gene calls are TRBV2 and TRBJ1-1, with no clear D. The germline CDR1 and CDR2 sequences are SNHLY and FYNNEI. V lost 6 bases, J lost 5 bases, and 19 bases lay in between. CDR3 length: 15 residues.

The rearrangement links TRBV20-1 to TRBJ1-1; D remains unclear. This CDR3 is 11 amino acids long. Looked up from germline, CDR1 is DFQATT and CDR2 is SNEGSKA (reference sequence). Trimming stripped 3 bases from V and 4 bases from J, with 6 bases between. The CDR3 protein is CSASAVTEAFF. The CDR3 nucleotides are TGCAGTGCTAGCGCGGTCACTGAAGCTTTCTTT.